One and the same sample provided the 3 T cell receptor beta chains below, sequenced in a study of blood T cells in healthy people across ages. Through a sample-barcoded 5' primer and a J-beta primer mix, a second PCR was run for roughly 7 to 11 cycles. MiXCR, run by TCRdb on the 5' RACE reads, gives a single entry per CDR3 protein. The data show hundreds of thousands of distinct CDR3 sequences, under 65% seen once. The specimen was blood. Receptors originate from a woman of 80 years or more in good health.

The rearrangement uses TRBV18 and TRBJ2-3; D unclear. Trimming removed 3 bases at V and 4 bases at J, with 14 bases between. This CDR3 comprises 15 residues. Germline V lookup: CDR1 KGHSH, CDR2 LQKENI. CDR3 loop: CASSPGSVRSDTQYF. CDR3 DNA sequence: TGTGCCAGCTCACCCGGCAGCGTTCGGTCAGATACGCAGTATTTT.

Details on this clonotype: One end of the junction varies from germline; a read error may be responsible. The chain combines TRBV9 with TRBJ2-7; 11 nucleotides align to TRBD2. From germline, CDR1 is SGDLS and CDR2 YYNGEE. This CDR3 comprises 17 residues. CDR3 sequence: CAGSENHLAGGYNEQYF. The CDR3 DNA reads TGTGCCGGCAGCGAAAACCATCTAGCGGGGGGATACAATGAGCAGTACTTC.

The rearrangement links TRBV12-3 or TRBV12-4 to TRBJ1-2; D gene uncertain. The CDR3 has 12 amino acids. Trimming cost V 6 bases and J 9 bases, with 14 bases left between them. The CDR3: CASSPVYGSYTF. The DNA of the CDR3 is TGTGCCAGCAGCCCTGTCTATGGTAGCTACACCTTC.